This TCR beta chain was found in a study of T cell responses to AZD1222 COVID-19 vaccine. Germline CDR1 reads LNHDA; CDR2 reads SQIVND (reference sequence). Losses at the gene ends were 10 bases for V and 8 bases for J; bases not matched to a gene: 17. This CDR3 contains 15 residues. The table came from immunoSEQ multiplex PCR; TCRdb's copy has only in-frame clones and leaves some out. The sample shows nearly 90,000 clones, roughly 90% of them seen only once. Study-level points and caveats: Repertoire sampling occurred only after the peak T cell response. Targeting of unmutated variant regions was reportedly seen in nearly half of spike-specific TCRs.

About this clone: No antigen is known for it.

The source of this sequence is an adult in good health. This chain links TRBV19 with TRBJ2-1; 7 bases line up with TRBD2. Sample: peripheral blood, taken on day 0 of AZD1222 vaccination. The CDR3 loop reads CATTTSQPRSHEQFF. The DNA for the CDR3 is TGTGCCACCACGACTAGCCAACCCCGGTCACATGAGCAGTTCTTC.